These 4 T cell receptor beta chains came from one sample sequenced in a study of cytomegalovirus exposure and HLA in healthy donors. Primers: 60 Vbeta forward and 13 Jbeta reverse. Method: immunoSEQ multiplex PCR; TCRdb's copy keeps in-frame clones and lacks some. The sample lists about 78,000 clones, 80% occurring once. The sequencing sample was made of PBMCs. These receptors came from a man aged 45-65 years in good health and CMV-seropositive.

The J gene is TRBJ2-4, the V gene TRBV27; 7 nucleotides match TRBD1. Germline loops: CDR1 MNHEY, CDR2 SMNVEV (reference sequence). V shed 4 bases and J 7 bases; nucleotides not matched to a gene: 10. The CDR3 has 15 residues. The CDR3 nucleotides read TGTGCCAGCAGTTGGGCGGCAGGGGGTGGGAACATTCAGTACTTC. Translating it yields CASSWAAGGGNIQYF.

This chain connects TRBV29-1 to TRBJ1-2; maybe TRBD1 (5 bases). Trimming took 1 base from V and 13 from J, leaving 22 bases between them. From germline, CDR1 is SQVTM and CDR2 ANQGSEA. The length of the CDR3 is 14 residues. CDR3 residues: CSVEVFGGSSVGTF. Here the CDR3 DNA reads TGCAGCGTTGAAGTGTTCGGGGGGAGTTCGGTGGGCACCTTC.

CDR3: CASKVDRDAYEQYF. The DNA of the CDR3 is TGTGCCAGCAAGGTGGACAGGGATGCCTACGAGCAGTACTTC. The chain joins TRBV2 to TRBJ2-7; TRBD1 agrees at 8 bases. V lost 7 bases, J lost 2 bases, and 7 bases stayed unmatched. Germline V CDR1 and CDR2: SNHLY, FYNNEI. This CDR3 comprises 14 residues.

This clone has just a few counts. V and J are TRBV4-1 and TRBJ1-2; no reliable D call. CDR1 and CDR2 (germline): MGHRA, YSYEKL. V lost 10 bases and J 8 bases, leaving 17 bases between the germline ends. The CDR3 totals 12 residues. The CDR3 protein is CATNSRARGYTF. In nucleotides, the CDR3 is TGCGCCACCAACTCGAGGGCGCGGGGCTACACCTTC.